What follows are 13 T cell receptor beta chains derived from one specimen sequenced in a study of T cell responses to AZD1222 COVID-19 vaccine. Clones were sequenced by immunoSEQ multiplex PCR, and TCRdb holds only the in-frame ones, with some missing. The table records 90,000 to 120,000 clones, around 91% of them present only once. Source: peripheral blood, taken on day 0 of AZD1222 vaccination. The receptor source for this set is an adult in good health.

This clone has just a few counts. The chain has TRBV6-5 and TRBJ1-5; unclear D gene. The CDR3 extends over 14 amino acids. The V end was cut by 4 bases, the J end by 7 bases, with 14 bases between. The germline V gene has CDR1 MNHEY and CDR2 SVGAGI. DNA for the CDR3: TGTGCCAGCAGTTCCTTCGGGGAAGAACAGCCCCAGCATTTT. Residues: CASSSFGEEQPQHF.

The CDR3 loop is CASSKNTEAFF. The CDR3 DNA is TGTGCCAGCAGCAAAAACACTGAAGCTTTCTTT. The chain recombines TRBV11-2 with TRBJ1-1; D is unclear. Germline V gene lookup returns CDR1 SGHAT and CDR2 FQNNGV. This CDR3 spans 11 amino acids. The V end was cut by 5 bases, the J end by 2 bases, with 3 bases between.

The chain carries TRBV19 and TRBJ2-2; TRBD2 is a possible D gene (5 bases). V was clipped by 4 bases and J by 9 bases, with 15 bases between them. Per germline, CDR1 LNHDA and CDR2 SQIVND (reference sequence). The CDR3 consists of 14 residues. CDR3 nucleotides: TGTGCCAGTAGTACCGGACTGGGCCAGCGGGAGCTGTTTTTT. Translating it yields CASSTGLGQRELFF.

This chain links TRBV7-9 with TRBJ1-4; a possible D gene is TRBD1 (5 bases). Germline CDR1 is SEHNR and CDR2 is FQNEAQ (reference sequence). This CDR3 spans 14 amino acids. Trimming cost V 2 bases and J 5 bases, with 9 bases left between them. For the CDR3, the DNA is TGTGCCAGCAGCTTAATGGGGCTCAATGAAAAACTGTTTTTT. It translates to CASSLMGLNEKLFF.

The V and J genes are TRBV6-5 and TRBJ1-5, with D possibly matching TRBD1 (5 bases). Germline V gene data show CDR1 as MNHEY and CDR2 as SVGAGI. The CDR3 is made up of 15 amino acids. The V and J ends lost 2 bases and 5 bases respectively, with 13 bases between them. The DNA for the CDR3 is TGTGCCAGCAGTTACAGGCAGGGAAGCGATCAGCCCCAGCATTTT. Protein: CASSYRQGSDQPQHF.

The gene calls are TRBV5-4 and TRBJ2-3, with TRBD1 as a possible D gene (5 bases). Trimming stripped 1 base from V and 4 bases from J, with 16 bases between. This CDR3 contains 16 residues. The germline CDR1 and CDR2 sequences are SGHNT and YYREEE (reference sequence). The CDR3 is CASSLRSGPLPDTQYF. CDR3 DNA sequence: TGTGCCAGCAGCTTGCGTTCAGGGCCCTTACCAGATACGCAGTATTTT.

This sequence joins TRBV5-1 and TRBJ2-7; TRBD2 might be the D (6 bases). CDR3 length: 13 residues. Germline CDR1 is SGHRS and CDR2 is YFSETQ. Trimming removed 7 bases at V and 3 bases at J, with 14 bases between. The CDR3 nucleotides are TGCGCCAGCTCCTATTCTAGCGACTACGAGCAGTACTTC. Translating it yields CASSYSSDYEQYF.

This rearrangement joins TRBV6-1 to TRBJ1-2; the match to TRBD1 covers 7 bases. Germline V gene lookup returns CDR1 MNHNS and CDR2 SASEGT. The ends lost 0 bases at V and 6 bases at J; junction bases unmatched: 7. CDR3 length: 15 residues. In DNA, the CDR3 is TGTGCCAGCAGTGAAGCGGACAGGCCAATTAATGGCTACACCTTC. This codes for CASSEADRPINGYTF.

This chain connects TRBV12-3 or TRBV12-4 to TRBJ2-7, with D perhaps matching TRBD2 (5 bases). The V and J ends lost 8 bases and 3 bases respectively, with 14 bases between them. The CDR3 totals 13 residues. CDR3 sequence: CASQRGSLYEQYF. The CDR3, as DNA: TGTGCCAGCCAACGTGGGAGTCTCTACGAGCAGTACTTC.

This chain uses TRBV2 with TRBJ2-7; D gene ambiguous. V was trimmed by 4 bases and J by 0 bases, leaving 13 bases between them. This CDR3 region has 15 residues. In germline, CDR1 is SNHLY, CDR2 FYNNEI. CDR3 region: CASSAEKYASYEQYF. CDR3 coding DNA: TGTGCCAGCAGTGCCGAAAAGTATGCCTCCTACGAGCAGTACTTC.

The J gene is TRBJ1-1, the V gene TRBV30; D gene unclear. V shed 3 bases and J shed 1 base, with 6 bases lying between them. Germline lookup yields CDR1 GTSNPN and CDR2 SVGIG (reference sequence). The CDR3 sequence is 12 residues long. The CDR3 loop reads CAWRRRNTEAFF. In DNA, the CDR3 is TGTGCCTGGAGAAGAAGGAACACTGAAGCTTTCTTT.

The CDR3: CASSLGAANYGYTF. CDR3 coding DNA: TGTGCCAGCAGCTTAGGGGCAGCTAACTATGGCTACACCTTC. The chain employs TRBV7-8 and TRBJ1-2; D not certain. Between the trimmed V and J ends, which lost 1 base and 0 bases, there was a span of 6 bases. Germline CDR1 is SGHVS and CDR2 is FQNEAQ. The CDR3 is made up of 14 amino acids.

Of note for this clone: The missing conserved phenylalanine or tryptophan at the end of this CDR3 makes a read error likely. The chain carries TRBV4-1 and TRBJ1-6, with D possibly matching TRBD1 (5 bases). Germline CDR1 is MGHRA and CDR2 is YSYEKL. The V end lost 3 bases, the J end lost 2 bases, and 8 bases lay between the germline ends. This CDR3 is built from 15 residues. The CDR3 DNA sequence: TGCGCCAGCAGCCAGACAGATACCTATAATTCACCCCTCCACCTT. It yields the protein CASSQTDTYNSPLHL.